The clone carrying this T cell receptor beta chain was counted at least ten times. Authors of the study amplified TCR beta CDR3 regions from RNA transcripts. The HTBI primer set served for first-round RT-PCR of the TCR CDR3. From the multiplex PCR reads, TCRdb called clonotypes with MiXCR, one entry per CDR3 protein. The table shows 96,000 or so distinct CDR3 sequences, with over 50% occurring only once. This entry belongs to a study of T cells in Graves' hyperthyroidism and ophthalmopathy. Trimming left V 0 bases short and J 0 bases short, with 10 bases between. Germline CDR1 and CDR2: SGHRS and YFSETQ. The CDR3 is 17 residues long. Hyperthyroidism, newly diagnosed and lasting under 2 months, affected patients aged 18 to 65. Each diagnosis drew on symptoms, thyroxine, TRAb, thyroid ultrasound and orbital computed tomography findings.

V is TRBV5-1 and J is TRBJ2-6; weak D call: TRBD2 (5 bases). The TCR originated in a woman in her forties with Graves' hyperthyroidism. Sequencing was done on a sample of blood. CDR3 sequence: CASSLVGLYSGANVLTF. CDR3 coding DNA: TGCGCCAGCAGCTTGGTCGGACTGTACTCTGGGGCCAACGTCCTGACTTTC.